One sample yielded the 31 T cell receptor beta chains listed below, sequenced in a study of identifying expanded T cells in peripheral blood. The table came from immunoSEQ multiplex PCR; TCRdb's copy has only in-frame clones and leaves some out. The sample has about 89,000 clones; approximately 86% are singletons. Material for sequencing was blood. These receptors were taken from a person aged 18-70 years in good health.

The chain is built from TRBV23-1 and TRBJ2-5; 9 nucleotides line up with TRBD1. TRBV23-1 belongs to the ORF category, with a function that is uncertain. The CDR3 runs to 14 residues. V shed 2 bases and J 4 bases; nucleotides not matched to a gene: 2. CDR3 nucleotide sequence: TGCGCCAGCAGTCAACCGGACAGGGGAGAGACCCAGTACTTC. Translating it yields CASSQPDRGETQYF.

The chain recombines TRBV7-2 with TRBJ1-5, with D maybe TRBD1 (5 bases). Per the germline V gene, CDR1 is SGHTA and CDR2 is FQGNSA. V was trimmed by 0 bases and J by 9 bases, leaving 15 bases between them. The CDR3 consists of 15 residues. In DNA form, the CDR3 reads TGTGCCAGCAGCTTAGCAGTGGGGGTAGGCCGGCCCCAGCATTTT. This gives the protein CASSLAVGVGRPQHF.

CDR3 sequence: CASSPGWAIETQYF. The CDR3 DNA is TGTGCCAGCAGTCCGGGTTGGGCTATAGAGACCCAGTACTTC. This chain connects TRBV6-5 to TRBJ2-5; D remains ambiguous. V was clipped by 5 bases and J by 4 bases, with 14 bases between them. CDR3 length: 14 residues. From germline, CDR1 is MNHEY and CDR2 SVGAGI.

Only a few counts were recorded for this clone. The rearrangement uses TRBV7-9 and TRBJ1-3, with 7 positions matching TRBD1. Trimming removed 5 bases from V and 4 bases from J; junction bases left unmatched: 8. This CDR3 has 15 amino acids. CDR1 is SEHNR, CDR2 FQNEAQ, per germline (reference sequence). CDR3 coding DNA: TGTGCCAGCAGCCCTAAGGACAGGTTAGGAAACACCATATATTTT. It specifies CASSPKDRLGNTIYF.

This chain joins TRBV5-1 and TRBJ2-7, with D maybe TRBD2 (5 bases). The germline gives CDR1 SGHRS, CDR2 YFSETQ. The V end was cut by 3 bases, the J end by 3 bases, with 10 bases between. CDR3 length: 13 residues. Here the CDR3 reads CASSSTGNYEQYF. For the CDR3, the DNA is TGCGCCAGCAGCTCAACGGGAAACTACGAGCAGTACTTC.

The V call is TRBV5-8, the J call TRBJ1-2; D gene uncertain. Trimming pared 3 bases from V and 1 base from J, leaving 10 bases between. Germline V gene data show CDR1 as SGHTS and CDR2 as YDEGEE. The CDR3 runs to 14 residues. In nucleotides, the CDR3 is TGTGCCAGCAGCTCCCCCCCCGTTAACTATGGCTACACCTTC. This gives the protein CASSSPPVNYGYTF.

The rearrangement joins TRBV10-3 to TRBJ2-1; possibly TRBD2 for D (5 bases). This CDR3 spans 14 amino acids. CDR1 is ENHRY, CDR2 SYGVKD, per germline. V lost 2 bases and J 9 bases, leaving 14 bases between the germline ends. The DNA of the CDR3 is TGTGCCATCAGTGAGGCGGGTGTGGGGAGTGAGCAGTTCTTC. Residues: CAISEAGVGSEQFF.

This clone was observed a single time. The chain is built from TRBV6-6 and TRBJ1-4; TRBD1 agrees at 10 bases. V shed 5 bases and J 8 bases; nucleotides not matched to a gene: 8. The CDR3 is 15 amino acids. The germline V gene has CDR1 MNHNY and CDR2 SVGAGI (reference sequence). CDR3 nucleotides: TGTGCCAGCAGTGTCTCCGGGACAGGGGCCGAAAAACTGTTTTTT. Translated, it gives CASSVSGTGAEKLFF.

The rearrangement joins TRBV2 to TRBJ1-4; 7 nucleotides agree with TRBD1. V shed 6 bases, J shed 3 bases, and the junction held 7 bases outside the gene matches. The CDR3 totals 15 residues. Germline CDR1 SNHLY, CDR2 FYNNEI. This CDR3 is CASSQQGTANEKLFF. The CDR3 nucleotides are TGTGCCAGCAGCCAACAGGGGACGGCTAATGAAAAACTGTTTTTT.

The chain combines TRBV5-6 with TRBJ2-1; D is unclear. The V and J ends lost 0 bases and 8 bases respectively, with 9 bases between them. From germline, CDR1 is SGHDT and CDR2 YYEEEE. The CDR3 covers 13 residues. CDR3 sequence: CASSLEWGDEQFF. The CDR3 DNA reads TGTGCCAGCAGCTTGGAGTGGGGTGATGAGCAGTTCTTC. The full variable domain, in which reference TRBV5-6 and TRBJ2-1 provide the parts outside the CDR3, is DAGVTQSPTHLIKTRGQQVTLRCSPKSGHDTVSWYQQALGQGPQFIFQYYEEEERQRGNFPDRFSGHQFPNYSSELNVNALLLGDSALYLCASSLEWGDEQFFGPGTRLTVL.

This chain uses TRBV5-1 with TRBJ2-2; perhaps D is TRBD1 or TRBD2 (5 bases each). Trimming stripped 6 bases from V and 7 bases from J, with 16 bases between. The germline CDR1 and CDR2 sequences are SGHRS and YFSETQ. The CDR3 is 14 amino acids. CDR3 nucleotides: TGCGCCAGCAACCGCCAGGGAGCTGGCGGGGAGCTGTTTTTT. It specifies CASNRQGAGGELFF.

V is TRBV7-9 and J is TRBJ1-2; D may be TRBD1 (5 bases). Germline V gene sequence: CDR1 SEHNR, CDR2 FQNEAQ (reference sequence). There are 15 residues in the CDR3. Deletions cut 8 bases from V and 0 bases from J, with 16 bases between. The CDR3 nucleotides are TGTGCCAGCGGGGCGATTTCGACAGCTAACTATGGCTACACCTTC. Its protein is CASGAISTANYGYTF.

This chain connects TRBV11-3 to TRBJ2-1, with TRBD2 identical over 7 bases. The CDR3 runs to 15 residues. V trimming: 6 bases; J trimming: 5 bases; junction bases outside the gene matches: 10. In germline, CDR1 is SGHNT, CDR2 YENEEA. The CDR3 DNA reads TGTGCCAGCAGTTCGTCCGGGACTACCAACAATGAGCAGTTCTTC. Encoded protein: CASSSSGTTNNEQFF.

Worth noting for this clone: One junction end does not reproduce the germline sequence, and a read error may be involved. CDR3 in DNA: TGTGCCCGGAGTGTAGGGAATCAGGGTACGGGCTACACCTTC. Its protein is CARSVGNQGTGYTF. The rearrangement uses TRBV30 and TRBJ1-2, with D possibly matching TRBD1 (5 bases). CDR3 length equals 14 residues. CDR1 GTSNPN and CDR2 SVGIG come from the germline V gene (reference sequence).

The chain links TRBV6-5 to TRBJ2-1; D gene uncertain. The CDR3 totals 13 residues. V lost 0 bases to trimming and J lost 10 bases, with 10 bases between them. Germline-derived CDR1 and CDR2 are MNHEY and SVGAGI. CDR3: CASSYSPRTEQFF. Written as DNA, the CDR3 is TGTGCCAGCAGTTACTCACCTCGGACGGAGCAGTTCTTC.

This chain connects TRBV4-3 to TRBJ2-4; 11 nucleotides agree with TRBD2. Trimming at V came to 1 base and at J to 6 bases, leaving 11 bases not matched to a gene. The germline V gene encodes CDR1 LGHNA and CDR2 YSLEER. The CDR3 is 18 amino acids. The CDR3 is CASSQAFLAGGRLNIQYF. The CDR3 coding sequence is TGCGCCAGCAGCCAAGCTTTCCTAGCGGGGGGCCGGCTAAACATTCAGTACTTC.

The sample holds one count of this clone. The chain is built from TRBV5-4 and TRBJ2-3; D may be TRBD2 (7 bases). The V gene lost 1 base and the J gene lost 3 bases, with 15 bases spanning the gap. This CDR3 contains 16 residues. The germline CDR1 and CDR2 sequences are SGHNT and YYREEE (reference sequence). The CDR3 region is CASSLPGGRYTDTQYF. The CDR3 bases are TGTGCCAGCAGCTTGCCGGGGGGCAGGTATACAGATACGCAGTATTTT. The full variable domain, with the rest looked up from reference TRBV5-4 and TRBJ2-3, is ETGVTQSPTHLIKTRGQQVTLRCSSQSGHNTVSWYQQALGQGPQFIFQYYREEENGRGNFPPRFSGLQFPNYSSELNVNALELDDSALYLCASSLPGGRYTDTQYFGPGTRLTVL.

The chain carries TRBV19 and TRBJ1-1; D gene ambiguous. Trimming cost V 8 bases and J 5 bases, with 9 bases left between them. Germline V gene data show CDR1 as LNHDA and CDR2 as SQIVND (reference sequence). The CDR3 length is 11 residues. The CDR3 reads CASFSRTEAFF. DNA of the CDR3: TGTGCCAGTTTTAGTAGGACTGAAGCTTTCTTT.

The chain employs TRBV19 and TRBJ1-1, with no clear D. Trimming cost V 3 bases and J 10 bases, with 9 bases left between them. This CDR3 spans 11 amino acids. Germline loops: CDR1 LNHDA, CDR2 SQIVND (reference sequence). CDR3 loop: CASSMAWGAFF. The CDR3 nucleotides read TGTGCCAGTAGTATGGCGTGGGGAGCTTTCTTT. Filled out from reference TRBV19 and TRBJ1-1, the complete variable domain reads DGGITQSPKYLFRKEGQNVTLSCEQNLNHDAMYWYRQDPGQGLRLIYYSQIVNDFQKGDIAEGYSVSREKKESFPLTVTSAQKNPTAFYLCASSMAWGAFFGQGTRLTVV.

The chain uses TRBV5-6 and TRBJ1-1; perhaps TRBD1 as D (5 bases). V shed 1 base and J shed 4 bases, with 11 bases lying between them. The CDR3 is 14 amino acids. In germline, CDR1 is SGHDT, CDR2 YYEEEE. The CDR3 loop reads CASSLRQGGTEAFF. The CDR3, as DNA: TGTGCCAGCAGCTTGCGCCAGGGAGGCACTGAAGCTTTCTTT.

The chain combines TRBV6-5 with TRBJ2-2; D is ambiguous. The ends were cut back, 2 bases at V and 4 bases at J, with 11 bases in the middle. This CDR3 contains 15 residues. CDR1 MNHEY and CDR2 SVGAGI come from the germline V gene. CDR3 amino acids: CASSYTTSSTGELFF. DNA of the CDR3: TGTGCCAGCAGTTACACAACCTCGAGCACCGGGGAGCTGTTTTTT.

This clone turned up a few times. The V gene is TRBV9, the J gene TRBJ1-1, with D possibly matching TRBD1 (5 bases). Germline CDR1 and CDR2: SGDLS and YYNGEE. The germline V and J ends were trimmed by 3 bases and 4 bases, with 19 bases remaining between them. This CDR3 comprises 16 residues. The CDR3 sequence: CASSARRDGRFTEAFF. CDR3 nucleotide sequence: TGTGCCAGCAGCGCCCGCCGGGACGGTCGTTTCACTGAAGCTTTCTTT.

This sequence joins TRBV5-1 and TRBJ1-6; no reliable D call. Deletions cut 0 bases from V and 7 bases from J, with 14 bases between. This CDR3 comprises 16 residues. CDR1 is SGHRS and CDR2 is YFSETQ in the germline V gene. The CDR3 nucleotides read TGCGCCAGCAGCTTGGCCGGATCACGGGGAAATTCACCCCTCCACTTT. Translating it yields CASSLAGSRGNSPLHF.

The CDR3 bases are TGTGCCAGCAGCTTTGACCGTACTGGCTACACCTTC. Protein sequence: CASSFDRTGYTF. The chain couples TRBV5-4 to TRBJ1-2, with D unresolved. The CDR3 loop spans 12 amino acids. Deletions cut 2 bases from V and 7 bases from J, with 9 bases between. The germline V gene has CDR1 SGHNT and CDR2 YYREEE (reference sequence).

The gene calls are TRBV9 and TRBJ1-6, with a weak D call TRBD1 (5 bases). Germline CDR1 is SGDLS and CDR2 is YYNGEE. Trimming left V 5 bases short and J 5 bases short, with 14 bases between. CDR3 length: 15 amino acids. The CDR3 DNA sequence: TGTGCCAGCAGTGTGAGAGACAGAAATAATTCACCCCTCCACTTT. Translated, it gives CASSVRDRNNSPLHF. Based on the CDR3 plus reference TRBV9 and TRBJ1-6, the full variable domain is DSGVTQTPKHLITATGQRVTLRCSPRSGDLSVYWYQQSLDQGLQFLIQYYNGEERAKGNILERFSAQQFPDLHSELNLSSLELGDSALYFCASSVRDRNNSPLHFGNGTRLTVT.

The chain couples TRBV19 to TRBJ1-1; D is unclear. This CDR3 region has 14 residues. Germline V gene sequence: CDR1 LNHDA, CDR2 SQIVND (reference sequence). Trimming shortened V by 5 bases and J by 2 bases, and 12 bases separated the two germline ends. The CDR3 loop is CASSRRHDNTEAFF. The CDR3 DNA reads TGTGCCAGTAGTCGCCGACACGACAACACTGAAGCTTTCTTT.

This rearrangement joins TRBV7-6 to TRBJ2-5; D call uncertain. The length of the CDR3 is 12 residues. V was shortened by 7 bases and J by 7 bases, with 13 bases between the two germline ends. Germline V gene data show CDR1 as SGHVS and CDR2 as FNYEAQ. DNA for the CDR3: TGTGCCAGCACCCCTCTGTTAGGGACCCAGTACTTC. Amino acid sequence: CASTPLLGTQYF. Complete variable domain (other parts from reference TRBV7-6 and TRBJ2-5): GAGVSQSPRYKVTKRGQDVALRCDPISGHVSLYWYRQALGQGPEFLTYFNYEAQQDKSGLPNDRFSAERPEGSISTLTIQRTEQRDSAMYRCASTPLLGTQYFGPGTRLLVL.

V and J are TRBV2 and TRBJ2-7; D gene unclear. V was pared by 3 bases and J by 0 bases, with 9 bases between. The V gene's germline CDR1 is SNHLY and CDR2 FYNNEI. The CDR3 sequence is 14 residues long. CDR3 sequence (DNA): TGTGCCAGCAGTGAGGGTAGGCACTCCTACGAGCAGTACTTC. It codes for CASSEGRHSYEQYF.

The chain carries TRBV27 and TRBJ1-2; D not certain. CDR3 length: 14 residues. Germline CDR1 reads MNHEY; CDR2 reads SMNVEV (reference sequence). Trimming took 3 bases from V and 5 from J, leaving 13 bases between them. In DNA, the CDR3 is TGTGCCAGCAGTTTGTCGGGCCACAGATATGGCTACACCTTC. Translation gives CASSLSGHRYGYTF.

This clone appeared a single time. The chain carries TRBV9 and TRBJ1-6; D call uncertain. This CDR3 contains 15 residues. In germline, CDR1 is SGDLS, CDR2 YYNGEE. Trimming cost V 0 bases and J 5 bases, with 9 bases left between them. In DNA form, the CDR3 reads TGTGCCAGCAGCGTAGGGGGTGACCATAATTCACCCCTCCACTTT. It specifies CASSVGGDHNSPLHF.

The chain recombines TRBV7-9 with TRBJ1-1; D not resolved. Germline loops: CDR1 SEHNR, CDR2 FQNEAQ (reference sequence). The CDR3 length is 15 residues. Trimming cost V 3 bases and J 0 bases, with 11 bases left between them. The CDR3 DNA reads as TGTGCCAGCAGCTTGATTGGCGGGATGAACACTGAAGCTTTCTTT. It is translated as CASSLIGGMNTEAFF.